This T cell receptor (beta chain) is drawn from a study of blood T cell repertoires in COVID-19. Assay: immunoSEQ multiplex PCR; the TCRdb copy retains only in-frame clones and omits some. The table shows about 270,000 clones, with roughly nine tenths occurring only once. Trimming left V 8 bases short and J 4 bases short, with 17 bases between. CDR1 LGHDT and CDR2 YNNKEL come from the germline V gene (reference sequence). The CDR3 runs 15 residues. The rearrangement links TRBV3-1 (or the pseudogene TRBV3-2) to TRBJ2-2; weak D call: TRBD1 (5 bases). This clonotype was sampled from a man between 60 and 75 years old who had recovered from COVID-19. Sequenced: peripheral blood. This CDR3 is CASYPGSQGTGELFF. CDR3 nucleotides: TGTGCCAGCTACCCGGGCAGCCAGGGCACCGGGGAGCTGTTTTTT.